This T cell receptor (beta chain) derives from a study of blood T cells in healthy people across ages. The CDR3 is 15 residues long. V gave up 5 bases and J gave up 1 base; unmatched junction bases: 3. Germline-derived CDR1 and CDR2 are SGDLS and YYNGEE. Using a J-beta primer mix together with a sample-barcoded 5' primer, a second PCR was run for roughly 7 to 11 cycles. A tag from a template-switch adaptor with 12 random nucleotides marked each cDNA molecule. TCRdb recomputed calls from the 5' RACE reads with MiXCR, one row per CDR3 protein. This table holds around 800,000 distinct CDR3 sequences, 46% found once.

Sequenced sample: blood. The J gene is TRBJ2-4, the V gene TRBV9; TRBD1 aligns across 10 bases. The receptor was isolated from a man older than 75 in good health. The CDR3 loop reads CASSSGQGAKNIQYF. In DNA, the CDR3 is TGTGCCAGCAGTTCGGGACAGGGGGCCAAAAACATTCAGTACTTC.